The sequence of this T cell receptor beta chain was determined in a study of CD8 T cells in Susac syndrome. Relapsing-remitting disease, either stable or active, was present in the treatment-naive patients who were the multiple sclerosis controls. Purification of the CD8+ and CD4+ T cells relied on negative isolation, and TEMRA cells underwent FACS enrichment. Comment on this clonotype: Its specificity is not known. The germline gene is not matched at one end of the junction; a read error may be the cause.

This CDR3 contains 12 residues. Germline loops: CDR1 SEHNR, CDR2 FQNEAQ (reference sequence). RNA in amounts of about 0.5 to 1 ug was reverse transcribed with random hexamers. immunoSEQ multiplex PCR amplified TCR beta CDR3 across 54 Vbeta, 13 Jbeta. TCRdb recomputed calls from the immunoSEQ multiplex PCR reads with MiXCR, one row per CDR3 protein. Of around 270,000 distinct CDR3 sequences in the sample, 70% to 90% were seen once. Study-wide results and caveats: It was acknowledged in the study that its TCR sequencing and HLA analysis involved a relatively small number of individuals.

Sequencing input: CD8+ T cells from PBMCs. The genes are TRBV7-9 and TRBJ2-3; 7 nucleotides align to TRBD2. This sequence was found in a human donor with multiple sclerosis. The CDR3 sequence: CAGSPGGDTQYF. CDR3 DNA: TGTGCCGGCAGCCCCGGGGGGGATACGCAGTATTTT. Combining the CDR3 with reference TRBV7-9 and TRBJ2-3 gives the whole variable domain DTGVSQNPRHKITKRGQNVTFRCDPISEHNRLYWYRQTLGQGPEFLTYFQNEAQLEKSRLLSDRFSAERPKGSFSTLEIQRTEQGDSAMYLCAGSPGGDTQYFGPGTRLTVL.